This T cell receptor beta chain originates from a study of blood T cells in healthy people across ages. Germline CDR1 and CDR2: SGHRS and YFSETQ. V was cut by 1 base and J by 4 bases, with 14 bases left in between. This CDR3 has 15 residues. There are a few counts of this clonotype. For the second PCR, which ran for 7 to 11 cycles, a sample-barcoded 5' primer and a J-beta primer mix were used. MiXCR, applied by TCRdb to the 5' RACE reads, yields one record per CDR3 protein. This sample has about a million distinct CDR3 sequences, with around two fifths found just once. The specimen was blood. The chain recombines TRBV5-1 with TRBJ1-2; D remains ambiguous. The TCR sequence derives from a man aged 18 to 30 in good health. CDR3 DNA sequence: TGCGCCAGCAGCTTGCTCCCCAGGACGATCTATGGCTACACCTTC. It translates to CASSLLPRTIYGYTF.